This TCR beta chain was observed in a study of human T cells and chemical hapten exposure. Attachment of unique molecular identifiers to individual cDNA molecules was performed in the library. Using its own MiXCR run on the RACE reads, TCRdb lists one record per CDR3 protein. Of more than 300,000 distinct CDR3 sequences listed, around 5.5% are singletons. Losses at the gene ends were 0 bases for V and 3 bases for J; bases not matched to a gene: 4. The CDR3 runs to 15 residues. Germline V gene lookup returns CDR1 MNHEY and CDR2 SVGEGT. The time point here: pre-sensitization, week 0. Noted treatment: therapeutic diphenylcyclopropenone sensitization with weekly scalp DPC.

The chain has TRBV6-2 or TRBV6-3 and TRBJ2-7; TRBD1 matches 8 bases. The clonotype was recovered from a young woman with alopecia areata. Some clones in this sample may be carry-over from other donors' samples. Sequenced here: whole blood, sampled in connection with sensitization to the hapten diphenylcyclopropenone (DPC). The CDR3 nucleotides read TGTGCCAGCAGTTACTCGGGACAGGTCTACTACGAGCAGTACTTC. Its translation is CASSYSGQVYYEQYF.